This TCR beta chain was sequenced for a study of cytotoxic CD8 clonotypes in ibrutinib-treated CLL (dated by TCRdb to about 2021). Concerning the study at large: The cohort had eleven to twelve relapsed/refractory and more than 14 treatment-naive patients; roughly 18 were IGHV unmutated. Every sample from remission and from progressive disease was obtained while the patients were still on ibrutinib. Partial responses were observed in about 24 patients and complete responses in 2; after a median follow-up of around 68 months, remission was maintained in 15 or so patients and progression was observed in approximately 12. Cryopreserved peripheral blood mononuclear cells were obtained prior to treatment, at the time of response, and at either disease progression or sustained remission. The response samples were drawn at a median of roughly twelve months into treatment, with a range of about 6 to 36 months. On average, each sample yielded 255,043 productive templates and tens of thousands of productive rearrangements. Longitudinal samples were available for about 30% of the 86 trial participants. Paper-wide results and their limitations: An increase in clonality was observed at ibrutinib response, with clonality remaining stable during sustained remission and falling back toward baseline at progression. Lymph node repertoires were not examined, and the timing of sampling was not matched between patients in sustained remission and those whose disease progressed. Public clonotypes were found to be uncommon and were observed to contract or remain stable during treatment; the increase in clonality was shown to reflect expansion of private clonotypes at ibrutinib response. At baseline, clonality was higher than in age-matched healthy donors and showed a strong correlation with circulating CD8+ T-cell counts.

On a MiSeq, deep resolution sequencing aimed for a depth between 1 in 1 million and 1 in 200,000 T cells, with each clonotype covered 10x on average. The immunoSEQ hsTCRB Kit was used to generate TCR beta libraries. The original pipeline was this. ImmunoSEQ Data Assistant and ImmunoSEQ Analyzer were used for data analysis, and V, D and J genes were assigned according to IMGT definitions. Clonality, with values ranging from 0 to 1, was calculated as one minus the normalized Shannon entropy of productive rearrangement frequencies. Only overrepresented clonotypes making up at least 0.05% of the repertoire of each patient were included in the public clonotype analysis. Some 13 age-matched healthy donor repertoires from immuneACCESS served as clonality controls. TCRdb mirrors the immuneACCESS table, restricted to in-frame sequences. Some clones are absent from its copies; in checked studies, under half trace to an unresolved V gene, and the reason for the others is unknown. D and trimming were read from the DNA, whereas the V and J calls and clone size are those reported in that table. The sample has about 330,000 clones on record, under 70% of them singletons. Of the sample, about 5.9% is held by the ten largest clones.

About this clone: It has no known antigen specificity. No base qualities exist here, and no much larger clone lies one base off it.

For TCR beta library preparation, about 2.1 micrograms of genomic DNA were extracted from the cryopreserved PBMCs. Longitudinal blood samples from CLL patients on ibrutinib monotherapy underwent high-throughput TCR beta sequencing. Patients were enrolled in a phase 2 open-label single-center ibrutinib monotherapy trial. This specimen was PBMCs, taken after 36 months of ibrutinib treatment. This TCR came from a human donor with chronic lymphocytic leukemia.

The sequenced DNA: TGCGCCAGCAGCTCTTTTTATAGTAGAAGGGAGAACATTCAGTACTTC. The encoded protein is CASSSFYSRRENIQYF. The V and J segments used are TRBV4-1 and TRBJ2-4; a weak D assignment points to TRBD2 (5 bases agree). V loses 5 bases of germline sequence and J loses 7 bases, and the interval between the two ends is 21 bases. The CDR3 numbers 16 residues from cysteine through phenylalanine. Only the CDR3 DNA stays, 48 bases, in frame from base 1. CDR1 is given as MGHRA and CDR2 as YSYEKL, both from the germline V gene.